These 5 T cell receptor beta chains were sequenced from one sample in a study of siplizumab effects on memory and regulatory T cells. The data were produced by immunoSEQ multiplex PCR, yet TCRdb's version contains in-frame clones alone and is incomplete. The table has 85,000 to 130,000 clones, about 91% seen once. Sequenced material: CD4+ T cells sorted from blood. The receptors originated from a human donor in good health. Some clones in this sample may be carry-over from other donors' samples.

The chain recombines TRBV7-2 with TRBJ2-7; 10 nucleotides align to TRBD2. Germline CDR1 SGHTA, CDR2 FQGNSA. Losses at the gene ends were 5 bases for V and 0 bases for J; bases not matched to a gene: 7. The CDR3 is 16 amino acids. The CDR3 sequence is CASSNRAGGSSYEQYF. CDR3 DNA: TGTGCCAGCAGCAATCGAGCGGGAGGGAGCTCCTACGAGCAGTACTTC.

The gene calls are TRBV7-8 and TRBJ1-1, with D hard to call. CDR1 and CDR2 from the germline V gene are SGHVS and FQNEAQ. With 5 bases removed from V and 4 bases from J, the gap between germline ends came to 11 bases. The CDR3 is made up of 13 amino acids. In DNA, the CDR3 is TGTGCCAGCAGCCGCTGGTCGGGCACTGAAGCTTTCTTT. Translated, it gives CASSRWSGTEAFF.

The rearrangement links TRBV5-4 to TRBJ2-2; D call uncertain. Germline values: CDR1 SGHNT, CDR2 YYREEE (reference sequence). This CDR3 comprises 15 residues. V lost 2 bases and J lost 6, with 14 bases in between. The CDR3 coding sequence is TGTGCCAGCAGCTTAAAGGGCCTAGTAGCCGGGGAGCTGTTTTTT. Its translation is CASSLKGLVAGELFF. The complete variable domain, with remaining parts taken from reference TRBV5-4 and TRBJ2-2, reads ETGVTQSPTHLIKTRGQQVTLRCSSQSGHNTVSWYQQALGQGPQFIFQYYREEENGRGNFPPRFSGLQFPNYSSELNVNALELDDSALYLCASSLKGLVAGELFFGEGSRLTVL.

This chain joins TRBV7-3 and TRBJ2-7; 7 bases match TRBD1. Trimming cost V 3 bases and J 4 bases; bases outside gene matches: 12. The germline V gene has CDR1 SGHTA and CDR2 FQGTGA. CDR3 size: 16 residues. This chain's CDR3 is CASSLFSVTGPYEQYF. The DNA of the CDR3 is TGTGCCAGCAGCTTGTTCAGTGTGACAGGGCCTTACGAGCAGTACTTC.

This clone was picked up one time. The J gene is TRBJ2-5, the V gene TRBV10-2; 9 bases match TRBD2. This CDR3 contains 15 residues. V was pared by 3 bases and J by 1 base, with 3 bases of the junction left unmatched. Germline V gives CDR1 WSHSY, CDR2 SAAADI. CDR3 protein: CASSDLTSGQETQYF. CDR3 in DNA: TGCGCCAGCAGTGATTTGACTAGCGGCCAAGAGACCCAGTACTTC.